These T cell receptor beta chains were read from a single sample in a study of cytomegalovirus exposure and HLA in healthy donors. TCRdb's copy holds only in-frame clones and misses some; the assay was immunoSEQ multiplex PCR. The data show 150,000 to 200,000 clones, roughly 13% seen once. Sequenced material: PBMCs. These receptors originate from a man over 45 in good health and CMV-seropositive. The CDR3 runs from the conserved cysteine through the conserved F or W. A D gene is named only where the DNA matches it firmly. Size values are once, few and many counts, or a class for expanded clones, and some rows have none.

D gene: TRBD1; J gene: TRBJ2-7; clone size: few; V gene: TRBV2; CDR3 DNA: TGTGCCAGCAGTGGGGGACAGGTCTCCTACGAGCAGTACTTC; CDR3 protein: CASSGGQVSYEQYF
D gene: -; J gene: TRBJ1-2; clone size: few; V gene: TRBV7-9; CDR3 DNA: TGTGCCAGCAGCCGCGACACCCGGGGTGGCTACACCTTC; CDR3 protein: CASSRDTRGGYTF
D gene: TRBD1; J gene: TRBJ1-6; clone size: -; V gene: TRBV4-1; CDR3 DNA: TGCGCCAGCAGCCAAGATGACAGGGGGCGGTCACCCCTCCACTTT; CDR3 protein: CASSQDDRGRSPLHF
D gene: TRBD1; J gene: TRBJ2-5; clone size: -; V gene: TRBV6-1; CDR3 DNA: TGTGCCAGCAGTGGTCCCGGACAGGGAGTCGGAGAGACCCAGTACTTC; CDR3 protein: CASSGPGQGVGETQYF
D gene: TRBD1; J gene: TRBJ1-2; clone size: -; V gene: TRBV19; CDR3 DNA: TGTGCCAGTAGTCCCGAGGGACAGGGCGACTATGGCTACACCTTC; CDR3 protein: CASSPEGQGDYGYTF
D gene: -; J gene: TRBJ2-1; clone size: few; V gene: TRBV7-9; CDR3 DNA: TGTGCCAGCAGCGCGGGACTTGATGAGCAGTTCTTC; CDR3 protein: CASSAGLDEQFF
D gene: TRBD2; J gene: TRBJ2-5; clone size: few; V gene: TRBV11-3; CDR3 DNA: TGTGCCAGCAGCTTAGATCTGTCTAGCGGGGGGGCCGCCCAGTACTTC; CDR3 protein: CASSLDLSSGGAAQYF
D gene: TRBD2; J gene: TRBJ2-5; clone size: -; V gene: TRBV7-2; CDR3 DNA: TGTGCCAGCAGCTCGGGCCCCGGCGGGGGAGAGACCCAGTACTTC; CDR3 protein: CASSSGPGGGETQYF
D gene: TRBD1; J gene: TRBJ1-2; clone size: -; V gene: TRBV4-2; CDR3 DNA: TGTGCCAGCAGCCACGGGACAGCTTTTATGAACTATGGCTACACCTTC; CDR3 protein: CASSHGTAFMNYGYTF
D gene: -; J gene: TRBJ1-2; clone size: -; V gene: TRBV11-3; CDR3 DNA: TGTGCCAGCAGCTTTCGAAACCCGGGATATGGCTACACCTTC; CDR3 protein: CASSFRNPGYGYTF
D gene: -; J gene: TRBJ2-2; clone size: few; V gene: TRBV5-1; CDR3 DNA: TGCGCCAGCAGCAAGACGGAGACGAACACCGGAGAGCTGTTTTTT; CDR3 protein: CASSKTETNTGELFF
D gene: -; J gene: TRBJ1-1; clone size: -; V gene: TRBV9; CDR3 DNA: TGTGCCAGCAGTGCGTCTATGGGCAGGGGGAACACTGAAGCTTTCTTT; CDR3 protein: CASSASMGRGNTEAFF
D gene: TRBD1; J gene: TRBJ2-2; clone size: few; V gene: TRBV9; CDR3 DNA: TGTGCCAGCAGCGTCACGGGACAGGGTGGGGAGCTGTTTTTT; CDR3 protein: CASSVTGQGGELFF
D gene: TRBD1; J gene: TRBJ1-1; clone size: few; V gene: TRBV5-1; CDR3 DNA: TGCGCCAGCAGCTTGGCGGGACAGGGGGGATACGGGAACACTGAAGCTTTCTTT; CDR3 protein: CASSLAGQGGYGNTEAFF
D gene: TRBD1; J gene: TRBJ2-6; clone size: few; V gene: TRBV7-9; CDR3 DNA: TGTGCCAGCAGCCCTTGGACAGGGATTGTCCCCTCTGGGGCCAACGTCCTGACTTTC; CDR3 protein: CASSPWTGIVPSGANVLTF
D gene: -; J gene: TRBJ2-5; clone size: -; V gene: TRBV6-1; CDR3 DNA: TGTGCCAGCAGTGATGGAGGGGTCGGGGAGACCCAGTACTTC; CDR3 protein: CASSDGGVGETQYF
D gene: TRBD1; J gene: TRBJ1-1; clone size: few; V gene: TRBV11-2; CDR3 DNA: TGTGCCAGCAGCTTTTCAGGGGGCACTGAAGCTTTCTTT; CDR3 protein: CASSFSGGTEAFF
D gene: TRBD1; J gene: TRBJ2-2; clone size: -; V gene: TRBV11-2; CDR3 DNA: TGTGCCAGCAGCCCCCTGACAGGGTACCAGGAGCTGTTTTTT; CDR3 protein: CASSPLTGYQELFF
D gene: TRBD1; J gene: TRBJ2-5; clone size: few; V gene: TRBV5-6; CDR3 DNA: TGTGCCAGCAGCCTACAACAGGGGGAGGAGACCCAGTACTTC; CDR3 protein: CASSLQQGEETQYF
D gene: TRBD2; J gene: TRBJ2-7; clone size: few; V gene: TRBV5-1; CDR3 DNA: TGCGCCAGCAGCTCGGGACTAGTAGTTGACGAGCAGTACTTC; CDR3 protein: CASSSGLVVDEQYF
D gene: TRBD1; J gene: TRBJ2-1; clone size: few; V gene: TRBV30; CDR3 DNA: TGTGCCTGGAGTGAGGACCGACAGGGGCAGTTCTTC; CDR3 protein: CAWSEDRQGQFF
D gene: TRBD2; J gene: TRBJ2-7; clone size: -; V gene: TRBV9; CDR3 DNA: TGTGCCAGCAGCGTGGCCGCGGGGGAGGCAGAAGAGCAGTACTTC; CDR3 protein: CASSVAAGEAEEQYF
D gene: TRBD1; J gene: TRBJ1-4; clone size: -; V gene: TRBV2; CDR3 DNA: TGTGCCAGCAGTGAAACCGAGGGGGCAGGTGAAAAACTGTTTTTT; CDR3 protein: CASSETEGAGEKLFF
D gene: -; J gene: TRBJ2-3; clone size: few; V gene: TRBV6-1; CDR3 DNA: TGTGCCAGCAGTGATGAGTACAGCACAGATACGCAGTATTTT; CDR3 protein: CASSDEYSTDTQYF
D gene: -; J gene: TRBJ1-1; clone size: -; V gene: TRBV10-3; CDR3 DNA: TGTGCCATCAATACCGGGTCCGGCGTCGCTGAAGCTTTCTTT; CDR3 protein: CAINTGSGVAEAFF
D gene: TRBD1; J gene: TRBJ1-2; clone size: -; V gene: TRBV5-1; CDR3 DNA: TGCGCCAGCAGCTTGTCGACAGGGGCCACTAACTATGGCTACACCTTC; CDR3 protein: CASSLSTGATNYGYTF
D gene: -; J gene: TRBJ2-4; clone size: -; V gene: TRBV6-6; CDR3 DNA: TGTGCCAGCAGTTACCCAGGGCCCGGCCCCCAAAACATTCAGTACTTC; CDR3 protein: CASSYPGPGPQNIQYF
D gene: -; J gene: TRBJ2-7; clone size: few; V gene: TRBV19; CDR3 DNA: TGTGCCAGTAGTGTAACAGGGTCCTTCACCTACGAGCAGTACTTC; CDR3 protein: CASSVTGSFTYEQYF
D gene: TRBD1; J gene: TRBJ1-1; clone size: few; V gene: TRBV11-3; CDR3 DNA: TGTGCCAGCAGCTTAGTAGGGACAGGGGGTTACACTGAAGCTTTCTTT; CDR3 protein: CASSLVGTGGYTEAFF
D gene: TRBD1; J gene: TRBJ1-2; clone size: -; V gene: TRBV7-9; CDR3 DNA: TGTGCCAGCAGCATCGACAGGGCCAGCGGCTACACCTTC; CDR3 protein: CASSIDRASGYTF
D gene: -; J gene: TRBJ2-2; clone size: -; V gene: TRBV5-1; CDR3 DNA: TGCGCCAGCTTAAGAGACAGTGGGACCGGGGAGCTGTTTTTT; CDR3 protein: CASLRDSGTGELFF
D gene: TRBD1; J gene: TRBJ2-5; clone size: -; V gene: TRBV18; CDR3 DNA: TGTGCCAGCTCACAGCCTCTCAGGGGGATCAGGGAGACCCAGTACTTC; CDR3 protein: CASSQPLRGIRETQYF
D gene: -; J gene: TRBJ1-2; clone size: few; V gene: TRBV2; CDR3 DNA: TGTGCCAGCAGCGGACAGTTGGGGGATGGCTACACCTTC; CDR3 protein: CASSGQLGDGYTF
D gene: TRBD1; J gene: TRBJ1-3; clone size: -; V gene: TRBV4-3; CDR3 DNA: TGCGCCAGCAGCCAAGTTTGGACAGGCGACCACATCCCTGGAAACACCATATATTTT; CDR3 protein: CASSQVWTGDHIPGNTIYF
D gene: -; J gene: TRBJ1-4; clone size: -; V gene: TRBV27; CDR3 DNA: TGTGCCAGCAGTTTTGCGGCCTTTCTGAAGCCTAATGAAAAACTGTTTTTT; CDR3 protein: CASSFAAFLKPNEKLFF
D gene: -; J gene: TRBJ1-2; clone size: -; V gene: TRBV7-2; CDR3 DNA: TGTGCCAGCAGTTCCCCGGGACTGACCAACTATGGCTACACCTTC; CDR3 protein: CASSSPGLTNYGYTF
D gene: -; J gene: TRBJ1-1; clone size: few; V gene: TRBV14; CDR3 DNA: TGTGCCAGCAGCCAAGATCGAAGGAGGGGGAGGGTCCAAAGCATGAACACTGAAGCTTTCTTT; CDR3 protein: CASSQDRRRGRVQSMNTEAFF
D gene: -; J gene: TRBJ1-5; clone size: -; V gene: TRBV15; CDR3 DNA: TGTGCCACCAGCATCAGTCTTCGGGACTCGAGCAATCAGCCCCAGCATTTT; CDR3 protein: CATSISLRDSSNQPQHF
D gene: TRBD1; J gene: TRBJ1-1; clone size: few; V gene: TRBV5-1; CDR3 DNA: TGCGCCAGCAGCCCCTCGACAGGGGGGGGTCGACGAGCTTTCTTT; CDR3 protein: CASSPSTGGGRRAFF
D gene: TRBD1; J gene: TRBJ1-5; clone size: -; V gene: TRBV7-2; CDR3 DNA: TGTGCCAGCAGAGAGACAGGGCGGAATCAGCCCCAGCATTTT; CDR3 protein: CASRETGRNQPQHF
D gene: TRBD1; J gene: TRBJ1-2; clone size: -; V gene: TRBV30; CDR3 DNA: TGTGCTGGGGGGAAACAGGGGGCAAATGGCTACACCTTC; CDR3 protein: CAGGKQGANGYTF
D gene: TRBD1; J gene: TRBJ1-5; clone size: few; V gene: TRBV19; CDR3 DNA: TGTGCCAGTAGCAACACCGGGACAGCGATCAATCAGCCCCAGCATTTT; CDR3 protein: CASSNTGTAINQPQHF
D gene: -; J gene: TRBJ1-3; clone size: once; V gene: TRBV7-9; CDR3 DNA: TGTGCCAGCAGCCTCCAGGGAAAGTACACCATATATTTT; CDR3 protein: CASSLQGKYTIYF
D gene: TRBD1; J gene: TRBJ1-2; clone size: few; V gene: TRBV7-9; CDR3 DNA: TGTGCCAGCAGCGGGGACAGGGCCAGCTATGGCTACACCTTC; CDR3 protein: CASSGDRASYGYTF
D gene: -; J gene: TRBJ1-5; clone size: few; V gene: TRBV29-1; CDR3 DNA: TGCAGCGCAGCGGAGAATAGCAATCAGCCCCAGCATTTT; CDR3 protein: CSAAENSNQPQHF
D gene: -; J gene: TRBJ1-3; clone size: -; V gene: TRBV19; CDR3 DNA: TGTGCCAGTAGTATTTCGGGGTTCATGCGAGGAAACACCATATATTTT; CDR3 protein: CASSISGFMRGNTIYF
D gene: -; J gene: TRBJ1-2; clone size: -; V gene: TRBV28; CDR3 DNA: TGTGCCACGAAACTGAGTGGCTACACCTTC; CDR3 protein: CATKLSGYTF
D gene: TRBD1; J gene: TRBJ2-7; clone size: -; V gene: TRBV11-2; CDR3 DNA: TGTGCCAGCAGCTTAACCGGGACAGGTCTACCCTACGAGCAGTACTTC; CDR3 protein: CASSLTGTGLPYEQYF
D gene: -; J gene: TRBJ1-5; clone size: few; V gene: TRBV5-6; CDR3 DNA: TGTGCCAGCTCCTCGGGGGGTGATCAGCCCCAGCATTTT; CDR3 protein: CASSSGGDQPQHF
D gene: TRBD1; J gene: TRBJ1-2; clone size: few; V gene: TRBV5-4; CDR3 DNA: TGTGCCAGCAGACGGTCCGACAGGGACGGCGACTATGGCTACACCTTC; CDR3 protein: CASRRSDRDGDYGYTF
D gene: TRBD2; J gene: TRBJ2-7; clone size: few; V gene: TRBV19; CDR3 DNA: TGTGCCAGTAGTAGGGGGAGGGGTTACGAGCAGTACTTC; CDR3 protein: CASSRGRGYEQYF
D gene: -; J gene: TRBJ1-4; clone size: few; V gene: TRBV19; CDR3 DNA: TGTGCCAGTAGTAAACAGGTCGCGACTAATGAAAAACTGTTTTTT; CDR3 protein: CASSKQVATNEKLFF